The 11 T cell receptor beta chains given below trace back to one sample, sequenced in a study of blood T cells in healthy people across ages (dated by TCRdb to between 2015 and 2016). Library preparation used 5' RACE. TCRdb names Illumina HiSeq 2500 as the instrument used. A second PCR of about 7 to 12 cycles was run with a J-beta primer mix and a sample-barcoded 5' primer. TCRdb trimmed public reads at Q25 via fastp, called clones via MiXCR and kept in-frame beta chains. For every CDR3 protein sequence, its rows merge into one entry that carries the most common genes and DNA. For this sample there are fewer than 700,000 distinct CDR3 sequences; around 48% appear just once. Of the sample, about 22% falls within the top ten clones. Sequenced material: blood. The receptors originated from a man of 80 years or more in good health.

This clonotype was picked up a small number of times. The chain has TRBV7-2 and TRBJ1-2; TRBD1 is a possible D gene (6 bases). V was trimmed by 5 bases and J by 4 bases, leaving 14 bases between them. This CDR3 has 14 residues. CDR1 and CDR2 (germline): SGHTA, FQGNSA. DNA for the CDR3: TGTGCCAGCAGCCGCAGGGGAGATGGCTATGGCTACACCTTC. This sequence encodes CASSRRGDGYGYTF. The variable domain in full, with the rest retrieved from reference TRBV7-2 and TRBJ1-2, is GAGVSQSPSNKVTEKGKDVELRCDPISGHTALYWYRQSLGQGLEFLIYFQGNSAPDKSGLPSDRFSAERTGGSVSTLTIQRTQQEDSAVYLCASSRRGDGYGYTFGSGTRLTVV.

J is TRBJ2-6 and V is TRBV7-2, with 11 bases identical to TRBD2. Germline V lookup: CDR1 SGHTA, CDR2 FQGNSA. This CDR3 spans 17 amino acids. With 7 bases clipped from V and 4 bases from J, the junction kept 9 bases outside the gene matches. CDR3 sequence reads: CASTLTSGGQGANVLTF. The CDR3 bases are TGTGCCAGCACCCTAACTAGCGGGGGACAAGGGGCCAACGTCCTGACTTTC.

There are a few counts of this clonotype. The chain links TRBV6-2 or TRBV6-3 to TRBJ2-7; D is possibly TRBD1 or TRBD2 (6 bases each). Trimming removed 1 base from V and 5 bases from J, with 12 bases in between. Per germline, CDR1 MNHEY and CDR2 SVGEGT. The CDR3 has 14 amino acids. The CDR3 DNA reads TGTGCCAGCAGTTACTTCTACGGGGGCGACGAGCAGTACTTC. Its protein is CASSYFYGGDEQYF.

CDR3 protein: CATSRDPPSSTDTQYF. The CDR3 DNA is TGTGCCACCAGCAGAGATCCCCCAAGTAGCACAGATACGCAGTATTTT. This rearrangement joins TRBV15 to TRBJ2-3; no reliable D call. Between the trimmed V and J ends, which lost 0 bases and 0 bases, there was a span of 10 bases. This CDR3 is 16 amino acids long. Per the germline V gene, CDR1 is LNHNV and CDR2 is YYDKDF (reference sequence).

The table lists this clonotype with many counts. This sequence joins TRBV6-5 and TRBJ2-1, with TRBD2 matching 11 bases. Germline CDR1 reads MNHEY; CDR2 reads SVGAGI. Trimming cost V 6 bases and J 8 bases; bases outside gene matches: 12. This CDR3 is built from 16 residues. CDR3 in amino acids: CASSFEGLADGDEQFF. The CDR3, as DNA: TGTGCCAGCAGCTTCGAGGGACTAGCGGACGGGGATGAGCAGTTCTTC.

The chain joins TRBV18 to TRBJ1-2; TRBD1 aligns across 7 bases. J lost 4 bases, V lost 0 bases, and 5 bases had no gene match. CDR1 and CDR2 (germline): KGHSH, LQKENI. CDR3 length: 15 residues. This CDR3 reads CASSPPGTDSYGYTF. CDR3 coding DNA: TGTGCCAGCTCACCACCGGGGACAGATTCCTATGGCTACACCTTC. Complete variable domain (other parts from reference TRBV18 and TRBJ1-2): NAGVMQNPRHLVRRRGQEARLRCSPMKGHSHVYWYRQLPEEGLKFMVYLQKENIIDESGMPKERFSAEFPKEGPSILRIQQVVRGDSAAYFCASSPPGTDSYGYTFGSGTRLTVV.

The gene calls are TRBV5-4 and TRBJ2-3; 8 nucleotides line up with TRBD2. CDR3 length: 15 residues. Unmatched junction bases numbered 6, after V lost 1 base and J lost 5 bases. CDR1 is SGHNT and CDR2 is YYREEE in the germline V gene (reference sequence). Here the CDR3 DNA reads TGTGCCAGCAGCTTGCCGCTAGCGGGTGGAGATACGCAGTATTTT. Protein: CASSLPLAGGDTQYF. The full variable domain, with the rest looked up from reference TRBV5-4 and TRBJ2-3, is ETGVTQSPTHLIKTRGQQVTLRCSSQSGHNTVSWYQQALGQGPQFIFQYYREEENGRGNFPPRFSGLQFPNYSSELNVNALELDDSALYLCASSLPLAGGDTQYFGPGTRLTVL.

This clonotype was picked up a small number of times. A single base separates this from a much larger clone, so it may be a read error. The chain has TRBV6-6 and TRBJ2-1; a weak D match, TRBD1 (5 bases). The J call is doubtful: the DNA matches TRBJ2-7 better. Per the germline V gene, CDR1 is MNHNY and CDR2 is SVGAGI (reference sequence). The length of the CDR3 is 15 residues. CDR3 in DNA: TGTGCCAGCAGCCTCAGGGCCGGCTCCTACAATGAGCAGTACTTC. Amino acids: CASSLRAGSYNEQYF.

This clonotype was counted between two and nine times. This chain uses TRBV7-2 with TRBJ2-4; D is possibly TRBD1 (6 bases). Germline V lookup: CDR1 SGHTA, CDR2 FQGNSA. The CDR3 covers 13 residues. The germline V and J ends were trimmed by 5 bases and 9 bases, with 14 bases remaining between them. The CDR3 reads CASSPHRDGIQYF. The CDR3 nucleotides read TGTGCCAGCAGCCCCCACAGGGACGGCATTCAGTACTTC.

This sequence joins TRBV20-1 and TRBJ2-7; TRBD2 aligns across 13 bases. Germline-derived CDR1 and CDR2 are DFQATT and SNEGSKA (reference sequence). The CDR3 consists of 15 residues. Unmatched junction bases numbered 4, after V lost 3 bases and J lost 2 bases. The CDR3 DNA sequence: TGCAGTGCTAGGACTAGCGGGGGGCCTGCCTACGAGCAGTACTTC. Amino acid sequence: CSARTSGGPAYEQYF.

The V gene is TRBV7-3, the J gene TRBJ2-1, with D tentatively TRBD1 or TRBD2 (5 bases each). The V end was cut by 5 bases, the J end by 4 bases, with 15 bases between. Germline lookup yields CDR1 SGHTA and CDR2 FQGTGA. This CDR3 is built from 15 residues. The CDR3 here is CASSPGTVDYNEQFF. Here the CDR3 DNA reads TGTGCCAGCAGCCCCGGGACGGTAGATTACAATGAGCAGTTCTTC.